This entry lists 10 T cell receptor beta chains sequenced from one sample in a study of low-dose radiotherapy and immunotherapy resistance in tumors. First-strand cDNA used TRAV- and TRBV-specific primers, covering alpha and beta chains. The authors amplified TCRs for approximately 18 PCR cycles with a constant-region primer and a V-primer adapter. TCRdb called the reads again in MiXCR, with one record for every CDR3 protein. Of about 12,000 distinct CDR3 sequences detected, 76% appear once; the ten largest clones hold 3.4%. The receptors stem from a human donor with advanced metastatic prostate, ovarian, gallbladder or colorectal cancer (not recorded which). This table probably holds off-target reads from a library built for another chain.

The genes are TRBV5-6 and TRBJ2-1; TRBD2 matches 8 bases. V lost 0 bases, J lost 8 bases, and 7 bases stayed unmatched. Germline CDR1 SGHDT, CDR2 YYEEEE. CDR3 size: 15 residues. The CDR3 nucleotides read TGTGCCAGCAGCTTGGTGCGCCTAGCGGGTGATGAGCAGTTCTTC. This sequence encodes CASSLVRLAGDEQFF.

This chain connects TRBV4-1 to TRBJ2-5; 7 bases agree with TRBD1. The CDR3 contains 15 residues. Germline CDR1 is MGHRA and CDR2 is YSYEKL. The J segment lost 5 bases and the V segment lost 4 bases, leaving 10 bases of the junction unmatched. CDR3 nucleotide sequence: TGCGCCAGCAGCCCGGTGACAGGGATGGGTGAGACCCAGTACTTC. As protein: CASSPVTGMGETQYF.

The chain has TRBV9 and TRBJ2-5; 7 bases map to TRBD2. In germline, CDR1 is SGDLS, CDR2 YYNGEE. The CDR3 covers 14 residues. Trimming removed 0 bases from V and 4 bases from J; junction bases left unmatched: 3. DNA of the CDR3: TGTGCCAGCAGCGTAGAACCTAGCGGAGAGACCCAGTACTTC. Residues: CASSVEPSGETQYF.

The CDR3 region is CASSLPGTETQYF. In DNA form, the CDR3 reads TGTGCCAGCAGCTTACCGGGAACAGAGACCCAGTACTTC. This rearrangement joins TRBV13 to TRBJ2-5; maybe TRBD2 (5 bases). CDR3 length: 13 amino acids. Trimming pared 2 bases from V and 4 bases from J, leaving 8 bases between. Germline-derived CDR1 and CDR2 are PRHDT and FYEKMQ (reference sequence). Using reference TRBV13 and TRBJ2-5 for the parts outside the CDR3, the full variable domain is AAGVIQSPRHLIKEKRETATLKCYPIPRHDTVYWYQQGPGQDPQFLISFYEKMQSDKGSIPDRFSAQQFSDYHSELNMSSLELGDSALYFCASSLPGTETQYFGPGTRLLVL.

This clonotype has just a few counts. The chain links TRBV5-1 to TRBJ2-7; 9 positions match TRBD1. V lost 4 bases, J lost 4 bases, and 12 bases stayed unmatched. Germline V gives CDR1 SGHRS, CDR2 YFSETQ. The CDR3 runs 16 residues. The CDR3: CASSRLGDRAIYEQYF. The DNA of the CDR3 is TGCGCCAGCAGCCGATTAGGGGACAGGGCAATTTACGAGCAGTACTTC.

This clonotype has only a few counts. The chain combines TRBV28 with TRBJ2-7; 9 nucleotides line up with TRBD1. CDR3 length equals 15 residues. The germline V gene has CDR1 MDHEN and CDR2 SYDVKM. Trimming removed 6 bases from V and 6 bases from J; junction bases left unmatched: 12. The CDR3 region is CASSDRTGAIREQYF. For the CDR3, the DNA is TGTGCCAGCAGCGATCGGACAGGGGCCATCCGCGAGCAGTACTTC.

The chain recombines TRBV29-1 with TRBJ2-7, with 10 positions matching TRBD1. V trimming: 4 bases; J trimming: 2 bases; junction bases outside the gene matches: 5. Germline loops: CDR1 SQVTM, CDR2 ANQGSEA. The CDR3 consists of 14 residues. The CDR3 loop reads CSVGGGQGTYEQYF. CDR3 nucleotide sequence: TGCAGCGTTGGTGGGGGACAGGGGACCTACGAGCAGTACTTC.

The genes are TRBV12-3 or TRBV12-4 and TRBJ2-7; TRBD2 agrees at 7 bases. Trimming took 2 bases from V and 3 from J; bases not matched to a gene: 4. The CDR3 is 14 residues long. CDR3 region: CASSLWSSGYEQYF. The CDR3 DNA is TGTGCCAGCAGTTTATGGTCTAGCGGCTACGAGCAGTACTTC.

This chain joins TRBV5-1 and TRBJ2-7; the match to TRBD1 covers 7 bases. With V trimmed by 5 bases and J by 6 bases, 14 bases remained unmatched. CDR3 length: 15 amino acids. The germline V gene has CDR1 SGHRS and CDR2 YFSETQ. CDR3 sequence reads: CASREQTGTSGEQYF. CDR3 nucleotides: TGCGCCAGCAGAGAACAGACAGGGACGTCTGGCGAGCAGTACTTC.

V usage is TRBV5-4 and J usage is TRBJ2-3, with D perhaps matching TRBD2 (6 bases). Germline CDR1 SGHNT, CDR2 YYREEE (reference sequence). The V gene lost 4 bases and the J gene lost 2 bases, with 20 bases spanning the gap. This CDR3 is 17 amino acids long. CDR3 in amino acids: CASSIGSSGIITDTQYF. The CDR3 DNA is TGTGCCAGCAGCATCGGTAGTAGCGGAATAATCACAGATACGCAGTATTTT.